The source of this TCR beta chain is a study of blood T cell repertoires in COVID-19. Study-level background: T cells, B-cell-depleted T cells, or PBMCs supplied cDNA or gDNA.

Trimming removed 3 bases from V and 2 bases from J, with 13 bases in between. Per germline, CDR1 KGHSH and CDR2 LQKENI. The CDR3 length is 15 residues. In the original analysis: Reference gene primer amplification gave estimated nucleated cell counts. Profiling relied on immunoSEQ multiplex PCR, and the TCRdb table lists in-frame clones only, not all of them. V, J and clone size derive from that table, while D and trimming were established from the DNA sequence. This sample has around 97,000 clones; about 85% occur once, and the top ten carry approximately 3.1%. The sequence derives from a man in his fifties in a cohort sampled during active COVID-19. The sample taken for sequencing was peripheral blood. The chain employs TRBV18 and TRBJ1-1, with a tentative D call TRBD1 (6 bases). DNA of the CDR3: TGTGCCAGCTCACCTGTGCAGGGGTTTAACACTGAAGCTTTCTTT. Translating it yields CASSPVQGFNTEAFF.